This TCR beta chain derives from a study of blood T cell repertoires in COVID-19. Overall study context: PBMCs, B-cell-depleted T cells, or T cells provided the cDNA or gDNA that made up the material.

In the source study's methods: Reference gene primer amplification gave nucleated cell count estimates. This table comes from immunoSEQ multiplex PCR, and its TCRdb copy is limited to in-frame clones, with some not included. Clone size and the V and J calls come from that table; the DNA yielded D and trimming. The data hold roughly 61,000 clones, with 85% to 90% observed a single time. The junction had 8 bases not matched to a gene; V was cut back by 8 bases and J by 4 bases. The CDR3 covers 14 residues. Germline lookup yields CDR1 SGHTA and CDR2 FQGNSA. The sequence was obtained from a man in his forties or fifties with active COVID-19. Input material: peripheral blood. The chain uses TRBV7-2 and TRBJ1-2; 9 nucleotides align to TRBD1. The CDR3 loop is CASPGTGSGYGYTF. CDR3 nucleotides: TGTGCCAGCCCCGGGACAGGGAGTGGCTATGGCTACACCTTC.